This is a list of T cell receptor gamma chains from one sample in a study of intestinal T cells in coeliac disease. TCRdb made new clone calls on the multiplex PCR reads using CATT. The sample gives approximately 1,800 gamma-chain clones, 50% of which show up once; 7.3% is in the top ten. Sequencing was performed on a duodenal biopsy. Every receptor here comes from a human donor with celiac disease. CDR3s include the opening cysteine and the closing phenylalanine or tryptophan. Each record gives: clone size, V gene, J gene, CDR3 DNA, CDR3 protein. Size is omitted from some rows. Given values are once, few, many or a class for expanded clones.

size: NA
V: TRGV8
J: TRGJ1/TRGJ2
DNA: TGTGCCACCTGGGGGGGATTCGGGTTCCTTGACGATTATTATAAGAAACTCTTT
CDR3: CATWGGFGFLDDYYKKLF

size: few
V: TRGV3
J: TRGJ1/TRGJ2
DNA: TGTGCCACCTGGGACAGAGGTTATTATAAGAAACTCTTT
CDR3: CATWDRGYYKKLF

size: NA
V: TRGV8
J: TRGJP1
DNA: TGTGCCACCTGGGATCTTATGGCTGGTTGGCTCAAGATATTT
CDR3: CATWDLMAGWLKIF

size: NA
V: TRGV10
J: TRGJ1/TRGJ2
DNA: TGTGCTGCGTGGGCGATCTATTATAAGAAACTCTTT
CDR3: CAAWAIYYKKLF

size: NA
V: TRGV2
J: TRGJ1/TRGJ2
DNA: TGTGCCACCTGGGACTGGCCGGAGAATTATTATAAGAAACTCTTT
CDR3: CATWDWPENYYKKLF

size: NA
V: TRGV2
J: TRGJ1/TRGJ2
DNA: TGCGCCACCTGGGACGTCCTCGGATATAAGAAACTCTTT
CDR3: CATWDVLGYKKLF

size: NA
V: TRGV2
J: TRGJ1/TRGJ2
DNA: TGTGCCACCTGGGACGGGCCCCTGCATTATAAGAAACTCTTT
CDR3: CATWDGPLHYKKLF

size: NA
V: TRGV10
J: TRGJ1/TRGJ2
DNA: TGTGCTGCGTGGGAGGGGGGGTCTTATTATAAGAAACTCTTT
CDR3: CAAWEGGSYYKKLF

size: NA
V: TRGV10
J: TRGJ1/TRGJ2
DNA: TGTGCTGCGTGGGATTATGACTATAAGAAACTCTTT
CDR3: CAAWDYDYKKLF

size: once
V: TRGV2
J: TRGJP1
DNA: TGTGCCACCTGGGACATCCAATTCACTGGTTGGTTCAAGATATTT
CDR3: CATWDIQFTGWFKIF

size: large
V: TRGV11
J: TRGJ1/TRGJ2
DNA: TGTGCCTGCTGGATCGTCCGGGAGAAACTCTTT
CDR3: CACWIVREKLF

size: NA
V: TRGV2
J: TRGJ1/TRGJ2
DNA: TGTGCCGACCTGGGACGGTCTCCGAATTATTATAAGAAACTCTTT
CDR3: CADLGRSPNYYKKLF

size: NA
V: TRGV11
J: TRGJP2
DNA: TGTGCCTGCTGGATTTTTAGTGATTGGATCAAGACGTTT
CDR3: CACWIFSDWIKTF

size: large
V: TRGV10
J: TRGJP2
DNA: TGTGCTGCGTGGGATCCGAGTAGTGATTGGATCAAGACGTTT
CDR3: CAAWDPSSDWIKTF

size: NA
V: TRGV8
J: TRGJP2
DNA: TGTGCACCTGGGATACCTCAATTTCTGAACGTAGCCATCCCGATCAATAGTAGTGATTGGATCAAGACGTTT
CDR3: CAPGIPQFLNVAIPINSSDWIKTF